Each of the 17 T cell receptor beta chains below was sequenced from the same sample in a study of blood T cell repertoires in COVID-19. Clones were read by immunoSEQ multiplex PCR, and TCRdb kept only the in-frame ones, dropping some. The repertoire holds roughly 100,000 clones, about four fifths seen once, with roughly 37% in the top ten. Material for sequencing was peripheral blood. The receptor source for this set is an elderly man with acute or convalescent COVID-19.

The CDR3 DNA is TGTGCCAGTAGTAACCGACAGGGAATTCAGCCCCAGCATTTT. As protein: CASSNRQGIQPQHF. The rearrangement uses TRBV19 and TRBJ1-5; 7 nucleotides align to TRBD1. This CDR3 region has 14 residues. Germline-derived CDR1 and CDR2 are LNHDA and SQIVND (reference sequence). V lost 4 bases, J lost 6 bases, and 6 bases stayed unmatched.

This clone was detected once. The J gene is TRBJ2-7, the V gene TRBV6-1; D unclear. Germline V gives CDR1 MNHNS, CDR2 SASEGT. This CDR3 is built from 12 residues. Trimming cost V 6 bases and J 6 bases, with 12 bases left between them. CDR3 amino acids: CASSPGLREQYF. In DNA, the CDR3 is TGTGCCAGCAGCCCTGGGCTACGCGAGCAGTACTTC.

This chain links TRBV2 with TRBJ1-5; possibly TRBD1 for D (6 bases). Germline CDR1 reads SNHLY; CDR2 reads FYNNEI. The V end was cut by 0 bases, the J end by 1 base, with 10 bases between. This CDR3 has 16 amino acids. This CDR3 is CASSEARGASNQPQHF. CDR3 bases: TGTGCCAGCAGTGAAGCGCGGGGGGCGAGCAATCAGCCCCAGCATTTT.

This clone was recorded a few times. The CDR3 protein is CASSQDPLGAYGYTF. As DNA, the CDR3 is TGCGCCAGCAGCCAAGATCCGTTAGGGGCCTATGGCTACACCTTC. The chain uses TRBV4-3 and TRBJ1-2, with D possibly TRBD1 on 5 matching bases. Germline CDR1 is LGHNA and CDR2 is YSLEER. Trimming removed 0 bases from V and 4 bases from J, with 12 bases in between. This CDR3 region has 15 residues.

This chain uses TRBV19 with TRBJ1-2, with D tentatively TRBD1 (6 bases). The CDR3 loop spans 16 amino acids. Germline CDR1 LNHDA, CDR2 SQIVND (reference sequence). V was trimmed by 6 bases and J by 4 bases, leaving 21 bases between them. The CDR3 region has the DNA TGTGCCAGTAGCCTCGAGAGGACAGTGGATTTCTATGGCTACACCTTC. This sequence encodes CASSLERTVDFYGYTF. Filled out from reference TRBV19 and TRBJ1-2, the complete variable domain reads DGGITQSPKYLFRKEGQNVTLSCEQNLNHDAMYWYRQDPGQGLRLIYYSQIVNDFQKGDIAEGYSVSREKKESFPLTVTSAQKNPTAFYLCASSLERTVDFYGYTFGSGTRLTVV.

V and J are TRBV6-5 and TRBJ1-1; 8 positions match TRBD1. CDR1 and CDR2 from the germline V gene are MNHEY and SVGAGI. Germline trimming cut 1 base from V and 4 bases from J; bases unmatched to any gene: 8. The CDR3 is 16 residues long. CDR3 amino acids: CASSYWRTGSSTEAFF. DNA for the CDR3: TGTGCCAGCAGTTACTGGCGGACAGGGAGTAGCACTGAAGCTTTCTTT.

V and J are TRBV28 and TRBJ2-7; 9 nucleotides match TRBD1. CDR1 and CDR2 (germline): MDHEN, SYDVKM. Germline trimming cut 6 bases from V and 3 bases from J; bases unmatched to any gene: 9. CDR3 size: 15 residues. The chain's CDR3 is CASSSTGGQGYEQYF. The CDR3 DNA follows: TGTGCCAGCAGCTCTACCGGGGGACAGGGCTACGAGCAGTACTTC.

This rearrangement joins TRBV13 to TRBJ2-1, with 13 bases identical to TRBD2. J was trimmed by 7 bases and V by 3 bases; bases with no gene match: 6. Germline CDR1 reads PRHDT; CDR2 reads FYEKMQ (reference sequence). The CDR3 has 16 amino acids. For the CDR3, the DNA is TGTGCCAGCAGCTTCTGGGGACTAGCGGGAACAAATGAGCAGTTCTTC. Protein product: CASSFWGLAGTNEQFF.

The chain is built from TRBV5-1 and TRBJ1-6; 7 bases are shared with TRBD1. With V trimmed by 4 bases and J by 10 bases, 11 bases remained unmatched. CDR3 size: 15 residues. Germline V CDR1 and CDR2: SGHRS, YFSETQ. The CDR3 protein is CASSARQGERSPLHF. CDR3 DNA: TGCGCCAGCAGCGCCCGCCAGGGGGAACGGTCACCCCTCCACTTT. The full variable domain, with the rest looked up from reference TRBV5-1 and TRBJ1-6, is KAGVTQTPRYLIKTRGQQVTLSCSPISGHRSVSWYQQTPGQGLQFLFEYFSETQRNKGNFPGRFSGRQFSNSRSEMNVSTLELGDSALYLCASSARQGERSPLHFGNGTRLTVT.

Ten or more counts support this clone. V gene TRBV9 combines with J gene TRBJ2-1, with 9 bases aligning to TRBD2. The V and J ends lost 3 bases and 5 bases, in that order; junction bases with no gene match: 15. The CDR3 is 18 residues long. In germline, CDR1 is SGDLS, CDR2 YYNGEE. The CDR3 sequence: CASSDPVRAGGINNEQFF. The CDR3 DNA is TGTGCCAGCAGCGACCCCGTCAGAGCGGGAGGAATTAACAATGAGCAGTTCTTC.

The chain links TRBV25-1 to TRBJ2-5; no clear D gene. In germline, CDR1 is MGHDK, CDR2 SYGVNS. Trimming removed 2 bases at V and 4 bases at J, with 14 bases between. This CDR3 has 15 amino acids. The CDR3 sequence is CASSEGWAEGETQYF. The CDR3 bases are TGTGCCAGCAGTGAAGGTTGGGCTGAAGGAGAGACCCAGTACTTC.

The chain employs TRBV15 and TRBJ2-6, with D unclear. The CDR3 has 18 residues. Trimming shortened V by 1 base and J by 6 bases, and 19 bases separated the two germline ends. Germline loops: CDR1 LNHNV, CDR2 YYDKDF (reference sequence). CDR3 loop: CATSRVHPSLLAANVLTF. DNA for the CDR3: TGTGCCACCAGCAGAGTACACCCCTCTCTTCTGGCGGCCAACGTCCTGACTTTC.

This clone was recorded once. The CDR3 reads CASRGRGLAGSTGELFF. As DNA, the CDR3 is TGTGCCAGCAGGGGTAGGGGGCTAGCGGGTTCCACCGGGGAGCTGTTTTTT. The chain couples TRBV2 to TRBJ2-2; perhaps TRBD2 as D (8 bases). This CDR3 has 17 residues. The ends were cut back, 6 bases at V and 4 bases at J, with 21 bases in the middle. Germline loops: CDR1 SNHLY, CDR2 FYNNEI.

The V and J genes are TRBV6-1 and TRBJ2-7; D not certain. The CDR3 sequence is 13 residues long. The V end lost 2 bases, the J end lost 4 bases, and 9 bases lay between the germline ends. CDR1 and CDR2 (germline): MNHNS, SASEGT. The CDR3 is CASSEQLRYEQYF. The DNA for the CDR3 is TGTGCCAGCAGTGAACAACTACGATACGAGCAGTACTTC.

The chain couples TRBV7-9 to TRBJ2-7; no definite D call. CDR3 length: 17 residues. Germline V lookup: CDR1 SEHNR, CDR2 FQNEAQ (reference sequence). The ends were cut back, 1 base at V and 6 bases at J, with 22 bases in the middle. The CDR3 reads CASSLGFPASRSLEQYF. CDR3 DNA sequence: TGTGCCAGCAGCTTAGGGTTCCCGGCTAGTAGATCGCTCGAGCAGTACTTC.

This chain connects TRBV6-6 to TRBJ2-7; 7 bases agree with TRBD1. The CDR3 consists of 14 residues. Unmatched junction bases numbered 9, after V lost 6 bases and J lost 4 bases. From germline, CDR1 is MNHNY and CDR2 SVGAGI (reference sequence). The CDR3 nucleotides read TGTGCCAGCAGCGTTCTAGGGGGCGCGTACGAGCAGTACTTC. It codes for CASSVLGGAYEQYF.

The V gene is TRBV5-1, the J gene TRBJ2-4; TRBD1 is a possible D gene (6 bases). Between the trimmed V and J ends, which lost 4 bases and 9 bases, there was a span of 14 bases. The CDR3 is made up of 13 amino acids. Germline V CDR1 and CDR2: SGHRS, YFSETQ. The CDR3 spells CASSIDRSGIQYF. The CDR3 DNA reads TGCGCCAGCAGCATAGACAGGTCCGGCATTCAGTACTTC.